This T cell receptor beta chain emerged from a study of cytomegalovirus exposure and HLA in healthy donors. A multiplex PCR was run with 60 Vbeta primers and 13 Jbeta primers. The data were produced by immunoSEQ multiplex PCR, yet TCRdb's version contains in-frame clones alone and is incomplete. Here the sample spans 110,000 or so clones, 74% being singletons. This CDR3 has 16 residues. V lost 6 bases and J lost 4, with 19 bases in between. Per germline, CDR1 ENHRY and CDR2 SYGVKD. The sample comprised PBMCs. This sequence joins TRBV10-3 and TRBJ2-1; possibly TRBD2 for D (5 bases). This TCR came from a woman between 40 and 50 years old in good health and CMV-seropositive. The CDR3 loop reads CAISPRSVIPYNEQFF. CDR3 DNA: TGTGCCATCAGCCCCCGTAGCGTAATTCCTTACAATGAGCAGTTCTTC.